This TCR beta chain was sequenced for a study of blood T cell repertoires in COVID-19. Study-level information: Whether acute or convalescent, the COVID-19 samples came from the United States, Italy and Spain.

The V gene lost 4 bases and the J gene lost 3 bases, with 13 bases spanning the gap. CDR1 SGHDN and CDR2 FVKESK come from the germline V gene. This CDR3 is 14 amino acids long. In the original analysis: The authors estimated nucleated cell counts from reference gene primer amplification. TCRdb's copy holds only in-frame clones and misses some; the assay was immunoSEQ multiplex PCR. V, J and clone size reflect that table, while D and trimming were determined from the DNA. The sample has 200,000 to 250,000 clones; roughly 84% are singletons. The chain carries TRBV14 and TRBJ2-7, with D possibly TRBD1 on 6 matching bases. The sequenced material came from peripheral blood. The sequence was collected from a man over 45 who had recovered from COVID-19. This CDR3 is CASSRPGVDYEQYF. The CDR3 DNA follows: TGTGCCAGCAGCCGACCAGGGGTAGACTACGAGCAGTACTTC.